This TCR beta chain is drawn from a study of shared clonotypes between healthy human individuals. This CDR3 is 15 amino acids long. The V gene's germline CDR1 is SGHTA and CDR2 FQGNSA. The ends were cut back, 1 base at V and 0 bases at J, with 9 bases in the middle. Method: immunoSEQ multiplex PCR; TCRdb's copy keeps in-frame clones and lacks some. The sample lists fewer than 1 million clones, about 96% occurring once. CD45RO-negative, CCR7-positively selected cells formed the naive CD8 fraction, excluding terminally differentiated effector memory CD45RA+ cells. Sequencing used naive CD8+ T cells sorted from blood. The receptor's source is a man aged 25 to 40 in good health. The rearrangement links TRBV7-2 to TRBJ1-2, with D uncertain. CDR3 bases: TGTGCCAGCAGCTTAGAAGATGTTTCTAACTATGGCTACACCTTC. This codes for CASSLEDVSNYGYTF.